Each of the 15 T cell receptor beta chains below was sequenced from the same sample in a study of blood T cell repertoires in COVID-19. Generated by immunoSEQ multiplex PCR, the TCRdb table keeps only in-frame clones and is missing some. In the table there are about 90,000 clones, less than 90% of which are singletons. The sequencing input was peripheral blood. Receptors were obtained from an elderly man with active or convalescent COVID-19.

The V call is TRBV7-2, the J call TRBJ2-7, with D perhaps matching TRBD2 (5 bases). This CDR3 comprises 16 residues. From germline, CDR1 is SGHTA and CDR2 FQGNSA. V lost 5 bases to trimming and J lost 4 bases, with 21 bases between them. The CDR3 loop is CASSRSPIRGRYEQYF. CDR3 coding DNA: TGTGCCAGCAGCAGATCTCCGATTAGAGGGCGGTACGAGCAGTACTTC.

The J gene is TRBJ2-7, the V gene TRBV5-1, with D possibly TRBD2 on 5 matching bases. The CDR3 has 16 residues. V dropped 1 base and J dropped 0 bases, with 14 bases sitting between them. Germline V gene sequence: CDR1 SGHRS, CDR2 YFSETQ. DNA of the CDR3: TGCGCCAGCAGCTTGTGGGGAGTGGGAGCCTCCTACGAGCAGTACTTC. It codes for CASSLWGVGASYEQYF.

The chain joins TRBV7-9 to TRBJ1-3, with a possible D match to TRBD1 (6 bases). Looked up from germline, CDR1 is SEHNR and CDR2 is FQNEAQ (reference sequence). The CDR3 covers 14 residues. Trimming took off 4 bases at V and 0 bases at J, with 7 bases between the two ends. The CDR3 is CASSSDSSGNTIYF. The CDR3 coding sequence is TGTGCCAGCAGCTCGGACAGCTCTGGAAACACCATATATTTT. Together with reference TRBV7-9 and TRBJ1-3, the CDR3 gives the full variable domain: DTGVSQNPRHKITKRGQNVTFRCDPISEHNRLYWYRQTLGQGPEFLTYFQNEAQLEKSRLLSDRFSAERPKGSFSTLEIQRTEQGDSAMYLCASSSDSSGNTIYFGEGSWLTVV.

The V call is TRBV24-1, the J call TRBJ1-5; possible D gene TRBD1, 6 bases. V was cut by 1 base and J by 1 base, with 10 bases left in between. Germline V gene sequence: CDR1 KGHDR, CDR2 SFDVKD. There are 16 residues in the CDR3. In nucleotides, the CDR3 is TGTGCCACCAGTGATTTTGACAGGAACAGCAATCAGCCCCAGCATTTT. Its protein product is CATSDFDRNSNQPQHF.

The genes are TRBV7-9 and TRBJ1-1; 8 bases are a match to TRBD1. The CDR3 runs to 14 residues. V gave up 6 bases and J gave up 5 bases; unmatched junction bases: 8. CDR1 SEHNR and CDR2 FQNEAQ come from the germline V gene (reference sequence). The CDR3 nucleotides are TGTGCCAGCAGTCGAGGACAGGGTGGTACTGAAGCTTTCTTT. As protein: CASSRGQGGTEAFF.

This chain connects TRBV28 to TRBJ2-4; 8 bases agree with TRBD2. V lost 6 bases and J lost 2; bases outside the gene matches: 6. The length of the CDR3 is 15 residues. Germline-derived CDR1 and CDR2 are MDHEN and SYDVKM. CDR3 sequence (DNA): TGTGCCAGCAGACTCGGGGGGGGTTCCAAAAACATTCAGTACTTC. Translation: CASRLGGGSKNIQYF.

The V and J genes are TRBV3-1 (or the pseudogene TRBV3-2) and TRBJ2-5, with 7 nucleotides matching TRBD2. The CDR3 runs 14 residues. V dropped 3 bases and J dropped 4; count of bases not matched to a gene: 5. In germline, CDR1 is LGHDT, CDR2 YNNKEL (reference sequence). CDR3 protein: CASSQPLASETQYF. The CDR3 DNA reads TGTGCCAGCAGCCAGCCACTAGCGTCAGAGACCCAGTACTTC.

The V and J genes are TRBV6-5 and TRBJ2-5, with TRBD1 matching over 9 bases. The CDR3 is 15 amino acids. With V trimmed by 2 bases and J by 4 bases, 5 bases remained unmatched. Per germline, CDR1 MNHEY and CDR2 SVGAGI. The CDR3 coding sequence is TGTGCCAGCAGTTACAGGACAGGGGTCGGAGAGACCCAGTACTTC. Translation: CASSYRTGVGETQYF.

The gene calls are TRBV6-2 or TRBV6-3 and TRBJ2-1; D may be TRBD2 (7 bases). V gave up 0 bases and J gave up 6 bases, with 15 bases separating them. The CDR3 is made up of 16 amino acids. Germline CDR1 is MNHEY and CDR2 is SVGEGT. CDR3 DNA sequence: TGTGCCAGCAGTTACTCGAAGTTGAGGGGGGGCAATGAGCAGTTCTTC. This codes for CASSYSKLRGGNEQFF.

V and J are TRBV5-4 and TRBJ1-1; TRBD1 agrees at 10 bases. CDR1 and CDR2 from the germline V gene are SGHNT and YYREEE (reference sequence). With 0 bases clipped from V and 1 base from J, the junction kept 3 bases outside the gene matches. The CDR3 is 16 residues long. CDR3 DNA: TGTGCCAGCAGCTTGGGGACAGGGGGTGGGAACACTGAAGCTTTCTTT. Amino acid sequence: CASSLGTGGGNTEAFF.

The V call is TRBV27, the J call TRBJ1-5; 7 nucleotides align to TRBD1. The germline gives CDR1 MNHEY, CDR2 SMNVEV (reference sequence). The J segment lost 1 base and the V segment lost 9 bases, leaving 12 bases of the junction unmatched. The CDR3 length is 16 residues. The CDR3 sequence is CARDTRTDRSNQPQHF. The DNA of the CDR3 is TGTGCCAGGGACACCAGGACGGACAGGAGCAATCAGCCCCAGCATTTT.

The chain combines TRBV3-1 (or the pseudogene TRBV3-2) with TRBJ2-1; TRBD1 matches 7 bases. This CDR3 has 15 amino acids. The V segment lost 3 bases and the J segment 7 bases; nucleotides outside the gene matches: 9. Per the germline V gene, CDR1 is LGHDT and CDR2 is YNNKEL (reference sequence). The CDR3 loop reads CASSQNRGMGNEQFF. CDR3 bases: TGTGCCAGCAGCCAGAACAGGGGAATGGGGAATGAGCAGTTCTTC.

The chain couples TRBV10-2 to TRBJ2-7; weak D call: TRBD1 (7 bases). The germline V and J ends were trimmed by 4 bases and 3 bases, with 13 bases remaining between them. CDR3 length: 14 residues. CDR1 is WSHSY and CDR2 is SAAADI in the germline V gene. This CDR3 reads CASSAGDSRYEQYF. CDR3 DNA sequence: TGCGCCAGCAGTGCGGGGGACAGCCGCTACGAGCAGTACTTC.

This clone has just one count. This chain uses TRBV6-6 with TRBJ1-2, with 7 positions matching TRBD1. Looked up from germline, CDR1 is MNHNY and CDR2 is SVGAGI (reference sequence). This CDR3 spans 14 amino acids. Germline trimming cut 2 bases from V and 5 bases from J; bases unmatched to any gene: 5. CDR3 bases: TGTGCCAGCAGTTACCCGGGGACAGCTTATGGCTACACCTTC. It yields the protein CASSYPGTAYGYTF.

The rearrangement uses TRBV5-1 and TRBJ2-3, with a weak D call TRBD2 (5 bases). Looked up from germline, CDR1 is SGHRS and CDR2 is YFSETQ. The CDR3 consists of 15 residues. Between the trimmed V and J ends, which lost 5 bases and 0 bases, there was a span of 13 bases. CDR3 DNA sequence: TGCGCCAGCAGTTCCAGCGGACCTAGCACAGATACGCAGTATTTT. Its translation is CASSSSGPSTDTQYF.